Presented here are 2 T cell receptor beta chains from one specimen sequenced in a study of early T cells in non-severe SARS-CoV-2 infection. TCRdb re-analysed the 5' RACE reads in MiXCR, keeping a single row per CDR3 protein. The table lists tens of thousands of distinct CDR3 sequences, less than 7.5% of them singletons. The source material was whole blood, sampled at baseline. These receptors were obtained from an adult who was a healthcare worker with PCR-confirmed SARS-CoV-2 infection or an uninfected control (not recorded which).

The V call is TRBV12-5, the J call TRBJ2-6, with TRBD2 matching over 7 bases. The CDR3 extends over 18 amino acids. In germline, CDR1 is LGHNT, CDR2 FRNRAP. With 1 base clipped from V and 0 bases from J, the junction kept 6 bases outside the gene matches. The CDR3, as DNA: TGTGCTAGTGGTTTGGAGCGGGGAATCTTCTCTGGGGCCAACGTCCTGACTTTC. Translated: CASGLERGIFSGANVLTF.

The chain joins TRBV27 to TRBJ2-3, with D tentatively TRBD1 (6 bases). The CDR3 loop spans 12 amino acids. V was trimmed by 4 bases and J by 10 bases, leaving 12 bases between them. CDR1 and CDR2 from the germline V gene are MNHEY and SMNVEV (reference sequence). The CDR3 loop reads CASSSTGLSQYF. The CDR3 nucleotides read TGTGCCAGCAGTTCCACAGGGCTGTCGCAGTATTTT.